This T cell receptor beta chain stems from a study of metastatic and nonmetastatic thyroid tumors. Study background: Malignant thyroid and benign thyroid patients provided blood and tumor or nodule tissue whose repertoires were compared.

Among the patients, none had received any treatment before thyroid surgery. The sample holds a few counts of this clone. Its target is unknown. TCRdb re-processed the PCR reads through MiXCR. The repertoire holds about 16,000 clones, with 30% to 40% as singletons. Study-wide results and limits: Reports indicated that malignant thyroid tumors showed significantly higher TCR beta diversity than benign nodules did, in blood and tumor.

Trimming cost V 6 bases and J 4 bases, with 16 bases left between them. Germline V gene lookup returns CDR1 MNHNS and CDR2 SASEGT. The CDR3 is made up of 16 amino acids. The chain links TRBV6-1 to TRBJ1-6; tentative D call: TRBD1 (6 bases). Specimen: tumor tissue. This receptor was identified in a male donor with papillary thyroid cancer or a benign thyroid nodule (not recorded which). Some clones in this sample may be carry-over from other donors' samples. CDR3 coding DNA: TGTGCCAGCAGGAGGCGGGGACAACTTTATAATTCACCCCTCCACTTT. Its protein product is CASRRRGQLYNSPLHF.